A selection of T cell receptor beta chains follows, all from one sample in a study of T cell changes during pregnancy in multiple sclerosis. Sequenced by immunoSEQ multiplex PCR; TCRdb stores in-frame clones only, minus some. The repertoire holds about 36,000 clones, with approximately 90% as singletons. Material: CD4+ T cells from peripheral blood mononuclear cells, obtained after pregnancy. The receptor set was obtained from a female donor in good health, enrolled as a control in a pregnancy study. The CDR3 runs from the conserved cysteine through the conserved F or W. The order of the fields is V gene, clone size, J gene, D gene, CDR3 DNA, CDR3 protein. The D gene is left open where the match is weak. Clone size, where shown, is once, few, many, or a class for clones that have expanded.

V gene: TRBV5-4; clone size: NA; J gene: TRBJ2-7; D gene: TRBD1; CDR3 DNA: TGTGCCAGCAGCCTGACAGGGAACACCTACGAGCAGTACTTC; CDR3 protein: CASSLTGNTYEQYF
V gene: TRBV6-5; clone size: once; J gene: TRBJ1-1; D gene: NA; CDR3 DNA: TGTGCCAGCGCGGGGACTGAAGCTTTCTTT; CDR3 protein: CASAGTEAFF
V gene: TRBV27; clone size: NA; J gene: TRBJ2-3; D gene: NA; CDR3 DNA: TGTGCCAGCAGTTTTTCTGGCCCCCCAGATACGCAGTATTTT; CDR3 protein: CASSFSGPPDTQYF
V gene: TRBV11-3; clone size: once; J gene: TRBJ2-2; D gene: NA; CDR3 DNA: TGTGCCAGCAGCTTAGGCTTGTGGGGCTCGAGCACCGGGGAGCTGTTTTTT; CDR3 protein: CASSLGLWGSSTGELFF
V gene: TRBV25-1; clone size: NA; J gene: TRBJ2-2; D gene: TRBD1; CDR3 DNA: TGTGCCAGCAGTCCAAGACAGGGGGCGGTCACCGGGGAGCTGTTTTTT; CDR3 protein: CASSPRQGAVTGELFF
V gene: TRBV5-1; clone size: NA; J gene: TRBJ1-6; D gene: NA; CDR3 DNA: TGCGCCAGCAGCCTGTCGGGGGTGTCACCCCTCCACTTT; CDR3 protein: CASSLSGVSPLHF
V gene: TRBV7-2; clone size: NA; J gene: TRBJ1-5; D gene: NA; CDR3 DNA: TGTGCCAGCAGCTTAGGTAGCGAGACGTTGCGCAATCAGCCCCAGCATTTT; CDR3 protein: CASSLGSETLRNQPQHF
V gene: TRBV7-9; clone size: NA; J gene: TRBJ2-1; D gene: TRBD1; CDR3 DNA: TGTGCCAGCAGCCCGGGACAGTACAATGAGCAGTTCTTC; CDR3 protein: CASSPGQYNEQFF
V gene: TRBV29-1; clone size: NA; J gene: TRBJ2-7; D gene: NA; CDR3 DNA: TGCAGCGTAGGAGGGAACTACGAGCAGTACTTC; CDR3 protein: CSVGGNYEQYF
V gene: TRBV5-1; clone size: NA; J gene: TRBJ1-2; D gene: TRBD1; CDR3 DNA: TGCGCCAGCAGCTTGTGGGGCGGACAGGGGGCAAACGGCTACACCTTC; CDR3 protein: CASSLWGGQGANGYTF
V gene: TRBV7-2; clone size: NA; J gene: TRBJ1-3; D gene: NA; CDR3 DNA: TGTGCCAGCAGCTCGCTCGGGGGGGCCGGAAACACCATATATTTT; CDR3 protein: CASSSLGGAGNTIYF
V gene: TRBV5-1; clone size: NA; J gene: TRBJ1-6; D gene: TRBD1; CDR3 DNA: TGCGCCACTGCCGAGGGACAGATTAATTCACCCCTCCACTTT; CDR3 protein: CATAEGQINSPLHF
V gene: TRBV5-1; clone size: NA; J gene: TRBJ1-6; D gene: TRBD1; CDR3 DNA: TGCGCCAGCAGCTTGTTAGGGGGACAGGGTGGATCACCCCTCCACTTT; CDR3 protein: CASSLLGGQGGSPLHF
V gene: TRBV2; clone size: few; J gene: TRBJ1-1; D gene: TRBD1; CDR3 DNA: TGTGCCAGCAGTCTAACTAGGACAGGGGCTGAAGCTTTCTTT; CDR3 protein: CASSLTRTGAEAFF
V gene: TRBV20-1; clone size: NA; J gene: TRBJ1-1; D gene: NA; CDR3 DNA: TGCAGTGCTAGAGATCACTCTGAAGCTTTCTTT; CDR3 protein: CSARDHSEAFF
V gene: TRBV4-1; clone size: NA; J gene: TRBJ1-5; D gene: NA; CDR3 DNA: TGCGCCAGCAGCCAAGTTTTAGTTGGGAGGGGGAATCAGCCCCAGCATTTT; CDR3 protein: CASSQVLVGRGNQPQHF
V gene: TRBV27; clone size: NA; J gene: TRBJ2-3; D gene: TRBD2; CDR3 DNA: TGTGCCAGCAGTTTAGGACTAGCGGGAGCCCGGCCTAGCACAGATACGCAGTATTTT; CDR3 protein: CASSLGLAGARPSTDTQYF
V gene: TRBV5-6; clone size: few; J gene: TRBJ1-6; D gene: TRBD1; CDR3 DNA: TGTGCCAGCAGCTTTGGACAGGGCCCACTGGGCTCACCCCTCCACTTT; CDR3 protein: CASSFGQGPLGSPLHF
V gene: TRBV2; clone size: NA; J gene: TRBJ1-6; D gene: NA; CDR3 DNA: TGTGCCAGCAAAAGCGGGCGCAGTAATAATTCACCCCTCCACTTT; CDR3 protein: CASKSGRSNNSPLHF
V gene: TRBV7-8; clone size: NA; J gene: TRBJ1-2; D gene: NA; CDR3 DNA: TGTGCCAGCAGCGCCCGGGTTGGTGTGGGCTACACCTTC; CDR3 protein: CASSARVGVGYTF
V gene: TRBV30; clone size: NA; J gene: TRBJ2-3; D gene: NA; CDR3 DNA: TGTGCCTGGAGTGTACAGGGAGGGATCACAGATACGCAGTATTTT; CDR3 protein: CAWSVQGGITDTQYF
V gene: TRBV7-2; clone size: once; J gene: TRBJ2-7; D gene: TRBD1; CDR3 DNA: TGTGCCAGCAGCCCAGTTGGACAGGGACCCTACGAGCAGTACTTC; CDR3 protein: CASSPVGQGPYEQYF
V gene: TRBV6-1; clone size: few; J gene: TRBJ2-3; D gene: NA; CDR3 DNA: TGTGCCAGCAGAGGGGGAGATACGCAGTATTTT; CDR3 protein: CASRGGDTQYF
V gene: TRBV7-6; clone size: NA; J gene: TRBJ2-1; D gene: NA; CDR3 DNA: TGTGCCAGCAGCCCCGGTGGGGGGGGCAGTTACAATGAGCAGTTCTTC; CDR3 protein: CASSPGGGGSYNEQFF
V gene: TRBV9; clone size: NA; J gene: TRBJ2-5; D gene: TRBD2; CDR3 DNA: TGTGCCAGCAGCCCCCCCTCAGCGGGGGGGCCTTATCGGGAGACCCAGTACTTC; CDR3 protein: CASSPPSAGGPYRETQYF
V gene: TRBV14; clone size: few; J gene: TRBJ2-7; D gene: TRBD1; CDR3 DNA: TGTGCCAGCAGCCCTGGACAGGGGGATGAGCAGTACTTC; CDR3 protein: CASSPGQGDEQYF
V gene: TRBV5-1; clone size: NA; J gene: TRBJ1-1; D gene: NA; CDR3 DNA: TGCGCCAGCAGCCGTCGACAGGCCCCGGGGACTGAAGCTTTCTTT; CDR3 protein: CASSRRQAPGTEAFF
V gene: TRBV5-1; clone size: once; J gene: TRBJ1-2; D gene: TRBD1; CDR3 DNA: TGCGCCAGTAGGGACAGCCTATTTAACTATGGCTACACCTTC; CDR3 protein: CASRDSLFNYGYTF
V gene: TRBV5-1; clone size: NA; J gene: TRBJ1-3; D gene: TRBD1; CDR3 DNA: TGCGCCAGCAGCTCAGGGGGCGGTGGAAACACCATATATTTT; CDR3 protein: CASSSGGGGNTIYF
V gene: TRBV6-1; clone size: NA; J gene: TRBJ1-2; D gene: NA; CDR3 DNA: TGTGCCAGCAGTCCCCCGGGGGGCTACACCTTC; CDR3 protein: CASSPPGGYTF
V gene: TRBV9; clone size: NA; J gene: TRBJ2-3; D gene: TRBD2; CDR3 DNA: TGTGCCAGCAGCGCAGCCCCACTTGGGGGGGGAGGCGATACGCAGTATTTT; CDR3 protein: CASSAAPLGGGGDTQYF
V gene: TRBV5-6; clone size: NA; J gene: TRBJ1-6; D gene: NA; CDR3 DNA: TGTGCCAGCAGCTTGGCAGGGAATTCACCCCTCCACTTT; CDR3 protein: CASSLAGNSPLHF
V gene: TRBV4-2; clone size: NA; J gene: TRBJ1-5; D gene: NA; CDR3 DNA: TGTGCCAGCAGCCACCCCACAGGACGGTCCCATCAGCCCCAGCATTTT; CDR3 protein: CASSHPTGRSHQPQHF
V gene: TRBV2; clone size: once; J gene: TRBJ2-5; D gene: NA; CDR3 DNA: TGTGCCAGCAGTTCGGAACGAGGGGAGACCCAGTACTTC; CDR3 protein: CASSSERGETQYF
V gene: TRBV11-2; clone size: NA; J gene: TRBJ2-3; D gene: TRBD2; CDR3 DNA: TGTGCCAGCAGCTCAGGACTAGCGGGGGGGTATAGCACAGATACGCAGTATTTT; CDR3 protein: CASSSGLAGGYSTDTQYF
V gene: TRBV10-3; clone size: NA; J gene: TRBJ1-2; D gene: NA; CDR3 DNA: TGTGCCATCAGTGATGGTCAGGGCGGCTACACCTTC; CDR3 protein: CAISDGQGGYTF
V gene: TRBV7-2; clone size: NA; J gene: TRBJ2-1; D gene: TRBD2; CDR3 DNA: TGTGCCAGCAGCCTCGGACTAGCGTGGAATGAGCAGTTCTTC; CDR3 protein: CASSLGLAWNEQFF
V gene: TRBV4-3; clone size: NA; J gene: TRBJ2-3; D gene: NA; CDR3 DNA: TGCGCCAGCAGCCAAGATACCGGGGGGCCAGTTACGCAGTATTTT; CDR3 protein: CASSQDTGGPVTQYF
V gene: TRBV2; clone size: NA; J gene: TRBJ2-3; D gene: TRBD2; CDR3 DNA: TGTGCCAACCTGTTAGCGGGGGGGCTTGTTAGCACAGATACGCAGTATTTT; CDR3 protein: CANLLAGGLVSTDTQYF
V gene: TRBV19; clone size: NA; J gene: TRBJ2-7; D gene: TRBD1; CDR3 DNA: TGTGCCAGTAGTACCACACCGGACAGGGAGCAGTACTTC; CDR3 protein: CASSTTPDREQYF
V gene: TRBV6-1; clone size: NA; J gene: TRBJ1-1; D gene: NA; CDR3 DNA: TGTGCCAGCAGTTTGGACAGTGCACATCAGGAAGCTTTCTTT; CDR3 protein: CASSLDSAHQEAFF
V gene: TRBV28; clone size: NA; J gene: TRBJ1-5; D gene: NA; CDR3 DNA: TGTGCCAGCAGCCTAAGGGGGGGAAGGGGCTTGGACCAGCAGCCCCAGCATTTT; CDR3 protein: CASSLRGGRGLDQQPQHF